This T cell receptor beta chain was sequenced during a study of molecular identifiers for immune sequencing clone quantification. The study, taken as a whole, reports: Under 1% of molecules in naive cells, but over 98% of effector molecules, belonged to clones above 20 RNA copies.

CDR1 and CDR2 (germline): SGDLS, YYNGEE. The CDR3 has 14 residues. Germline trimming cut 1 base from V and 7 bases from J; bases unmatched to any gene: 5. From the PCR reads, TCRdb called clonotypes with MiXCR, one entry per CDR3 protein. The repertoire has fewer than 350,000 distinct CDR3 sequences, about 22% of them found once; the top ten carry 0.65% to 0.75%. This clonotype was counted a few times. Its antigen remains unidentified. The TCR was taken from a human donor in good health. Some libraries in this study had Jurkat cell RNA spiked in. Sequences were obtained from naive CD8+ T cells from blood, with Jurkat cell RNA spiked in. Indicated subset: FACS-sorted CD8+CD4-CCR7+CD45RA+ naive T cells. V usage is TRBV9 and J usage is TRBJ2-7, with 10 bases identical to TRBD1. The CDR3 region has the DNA TGTGCCAGCAGCGTATGGGACAGGGGAGAAGAGCAGTACTTC. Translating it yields CASSVWDRGEEQYF.